Below are 25 T cell receptor beta chains sequenced from a single sample in a study of memory CD4+ T cells and cytomegalovirus serostatus. Single viable CD3+CD4+CD8-CD45RO+ cells were sorted as the memory CD4+ T cells. Method: immunoSEQ multiplex PCR; TCRdb's copy keeps in-frame clones and lacks some. This table holds around 84,000 clones, less than 90% found once. Specimen: memory CD4+ T cells from blood. These receptors were collected from an adult in good health and CMV-seronegative.

The chain couples TRBV30 to TRBJ2-7; D is undetermined. CDR1 is GTSNPN and CDR2 is SVGIG in the germline V gene (reference sequence). V lost 4 bases and J lost 5, with 18 bases in between. This CDR3 has 14 residues. CDR3 amino acids: CAWKWGLAIHEQYF. The DNA for the CDR3 is TGTGCCTGGAAGTGGGGTTTGGCCATCCACGAGCAGTACTTC.

The J gene is TRBJ2-7, the V gene TRBV7-6; D is undetermined. There are 14 residues in the CDR3. Germline V gene lookup returns CDR1 SGHVS and CDR2 FNYEAQ. V was trimmed by 1 base and J by 2 bases, leaving 9 bases between them. The CDR3 is CASSLVGATYEQYF. CDR3 nucleotides: TGTGCCAGCAGCTTAGTAGGAGCTACCTACGAGCAGTACTTC.

J is TRBJ2-7 and V is TRBV27; 8 nucleotides match TRBD1. With 7 bases clipped from V and 2 bases from J, the junction kept 7 bases outside the gene matches. The CDR3 is made up of 14 amino acids. Germline V gene lookup returns CDR1 MNHEY and CDR2 SMNVEV (reference sequence). The CDR3 spells CASKVGDRTYEQYF. The CDR3 coding sequence is TGTGCCAGCAAGGTGGGGGACAGGACCTACGAGCAGTACTTC.

This sequence joins TRBV11-2 and TRBJ2-3; 8 nucleotides line up with TRBD1. CDR3 size: 18 residues. Per the germline V gene, CDR1 is SGHAT and CDR2 is FQNNGV. V was clipped by 6 bases and J by 0 bases; unmatched bases: 14. This CDR3 is CASSPRLRTGTSTDTQYF. DNA of the CDR3: TGTGCCAGCAGTCCCCGCTTACGGACAGGGACTAGCACAGATACGCAGTATTTT.

This sequence joins TRBV6-6 and TRBJ2-5, with D perhaps TRBD2 (6 bases). V was clipped by 4 bases and J by 2 bases, with 14 bases between them. CDR1 MNHNY and CDR2 SVGAGI come from the germline V gene (reference sequence). There are 15 residues in the CDR3. CDR3 protein: CASSSPRDLQETQYF. The CDR3 nucleotides are TGTGCCAGCAGTTCCCCTCGGGACTTGCAAGAGACCCAGTACTTC.

The chain couples TRBV30 to TRBJ1-2; maybe TRBD1 (5 bases). V lost 0 bases, J lost 6 bases, and 11 bases lay in between. There are 13 residues in the CDR3. The V gene's germline CDR1 is GTSNPN and CDR2 SVGIG (reference sequence). The CDR3 bases are TGTGCCTGGAGTGTTTGGGGGGAGGATGGCTACACCTTC. Translation gives CAWSVWGEDGYTF. Supplemented by reference TRBV30 and TRBJ1-2, the full variable domain reads SQTIHQWPATLVQPVGSPLSLECTVEGTSNPNLYWYRQAAGRGLQLLFYSVGIGQISSEVPQNLSASRPQDRQFILSSKKLLLSDSGFYLCAWSVWGEDGYTFGSGTRLTVV.

The rearrangement joins TRBV18 to TRBJ2-1; D ambiguous. Germline V CDR1 and CDR2: KGHSH, LQKENI. V was shortened by 1 base and J by 7 bases, with 14 bases between the two germline ends. This CDR3 is 15 amino acids long. The DNA for the CDR3 is TGTGCCAGCTCACCACGAATAGGCCTGGTGAATGAGCAGTTCTTC. It is translated as CASSPRIGLVNEQFF.

The sample holds one count of this clone. This sequence joins TRBV7-3 and TRBJ2-5; D may be TRBD2 (6 bases). CDR1 SGHTA and CDR2 FQGTGA come from the germline V gene. The CDR3 is made up of 12 amino acids. Trimming stripped 5 bases from V and 5 bases from J, with 9 bases between. In DNA form, the CDR3 reads TGTGCCAGCAGCAGAGGAGGGGAGACCCAGTACTTC. Translation gives CASSRGGETQYF.

This rearrangement joins TRBV29-1 to TRBJ1-4; TRBD1 matches 11 bases. After removal of 6 bases from V and 7 bases from J, the junction contained 4 bases not matched to a gene. CDR1 is SQVTM and CDR2 is ANQGSEA in the germline V gene. This CDR3 is 13 amino acids long. The CDR3 nucleotides are TGCAGCGTCGGACAGGGGGCGCTTGAAAAACTGTTTTTT. It is translated as CSVGQGALEKLFF.

This chain connects TRBV11-3 to TRBJ2-7; D is ambiguous. CDR1 SGHNT and CDR2 YENEEA come from the germline V gene. This CDR3 is built from 13 residues. V lost 2 bases and J 6 bases, leaving 11 bases between the germline ends. Written as DNA, the CDR3 is TGTGCCAGCAGCTTAATGTACAGCAGCGAGCAGTACTTC. It codes for CASSLMYSSEQYF.

This clone was found a few times. The chain links TRBV6-1 to TRBJ1-6; D unresolved. Germline V gene lookup returns CDR1 MNHNS and CDR2 SASEGT. Trimming stripped 3 bases from V and 8 bases from J, with 11 bases between. This CDR3 is built from 14 residues. CDR3 sequence reads: CASSEVGKDSPLHF. The CDR3 nucleotides are TGTGCCAGCAGTGAGGTAGGGAAGGATTCACCCCTCCACTTT.

This clone was found once. V usage is TRBV5-6 and J usage is TRBJ2-3; D might be TRBD1 (5 bases). Germline CDR1 SGHDT, CDR2 YYEEEE. The CDR3 contains 18 residues. Trimming took 4 bases from V and 0 from J, leaving 21 bases between them. This CDR3 reads CASSTSLGWGGSTDTQYF. CDR3 DNA sequence: TGTGCCAGCAGCACCTCATTGGGGTGGGGCGGAAGCACAGATACGCAGTATTTT.

This sequence joins TRBV30 and TRBJ2-7; 10 bases match TRBD2. The germline CDR1 and CDR2 sequences are GTSNPN and SVGIG (reference sequence). The V gene end was trimmed by 2 bases and the J gene end by 3 bases; junction bases not matched to a gene: 1. The CDR3 sequence is 13 residues long. CDR3 coding DNA: TGTGCCTGGAGTCGACTAGCGGGCTACGAGCAGTACTTC. Protein product: CAWSRLAGYEQYF.

The chain combines TRBV6-1 with TRBJ2-7; the match to TRBD2 covers 10 bases. V dropped 7 bases and J dropped 3; count of bases not matched to a gene: 6. This CDR3 comprises 14 residues. The germline gives CDR1 MNHNS, CDR2 SASEGT. The CDR3, as DNA: TGTGCCAGCAATGTAGCGGGGGGATTCTACGAGCAGTACTTC. It is translated as CASNVAGGFYEQYF.

V and J are TRBV7-3 and TRBJ1-1; possible D gene TRBD1, 5 bases. The CDR3 is made up of 13 amino acids. Deletions cut 2 bases from V and 5 bases from J, with 9 bases between. The germline gives CDR1 SGHTA, CDR2 FQGTGA. This CDR3 is CASSLLGETEAFF. CDR3 DNA: TGTGCCAGCAGCTTATTAGGGGAGACTGAAGCTTTCTTT.

The gene calls are TRBV6-5 and TRBJ1-1, with D unresolved. This CDR3 contains 14 residues. The V and J ends lost 6 bases and 2 bases respectively, with 13 bases between them. Per the germline V gene, CDR1 is MNHEY and CDR2 is SVGAGI. The CDR3: CASSAGITNTEAFF. The CDR3 region has the DNA TGTGCCAGCAGCGCCGGGATCACTAACACTGAAGCTTTCTTT.

The chain is built from TRBV6-1 and TRBJ2-1; D could derive from TRBD1 or TRBD2 (5 bases each). V was clipped by 5 bases and J by 6 bases, with 11 bases between them. Per germline, CDR1 MNHNS and CDR2 SASEGT. The CDR3 runs 13 residues. CDR3 sequence (DNA): TGTGCCAGCAGTCGAGGGGAGAGCAATGAGCAGTTCTTC. This sequence encodes CASSRGESNEQFF.

The chain combines TRBV19 with TRBJ2-3; 10 bases are shared with TRBD1. Unmatched junction bases numbered 13, after V lost 2 bases and J lost 5 bases. There are 18 residues in the CDR3. In germline, CDR1 is LNHDA, CDR2 SQIVND (reference sequence). CDR3 in DNA: TGTGCCAGTAGTATACGGAGGAGGATAGGGGACAGGGGAGATACGCAGTATTTT. Amino acids: CASSIRRRIGDRGDTQYF.

The chain couples TRBV19 to TRBJ1-2; 7 bases align to TRBD1. This CDR3 is 12 amino acids long. Looked up from germline, CDR1 is LNHDA and CDR2 is SQIVND (reference sequence). V trimming: 5 bases; J trimming: 4 bases; junction bases outside the gene matches: 1. CDR3 DNA: TGTGCCAGTAGTCCAGGGGGCTATGGCTACACCTTC. The encoded protein is CASSPGGYGYTF.

The gene calls are TRBV19 and TRBJ1-5, with 8 bases fitting TRBD1. CDR3 length: 19 residues. V shed 4 bases and J 0 bases; nucleotides not matched to a gene: 14. CDR1 and CDR2 from the germline V gene are LNHDA and SQIVND (reference sequence). The chain's CDR3 is CASSTRPGQEIRSNQPQHF. DNA for the CDR3: TGTGCCAGTAGTACCAGACCGGGACAGGAGATTCGTAGCAATCAGCCCCAGCATTTT.

The genes are TRBV2 and TRBJ1-5; D remains ambiguous. CDR1 and CDR2 from the germline V gene are SNHLY and FYNNEI. CDR3 length: 14 amino acids. V was clipped by 2 bases and J by 2 bases, with 7 bases between them. DNA of the CDR3: TGTGCCAGCAGTGAATTCCCGGGCAATCAGCCCCAGCATTTT. It codes for CASSEFPGNQPQHF.

V is TRBV19 and J is TRBJ1-3, with 8 bases fitting TRBD1. With V trimmed by 8 bases and J by 2 bases, 5 bases remained unmatched. CDR1 and CDR2 from the germline V gene are LNHDA and SQIVND (reference sequence). The CDR3 spans 14 residues. CDR3 in DNA: TGTGCCAGTCGACAGGGGAAGACTGGAAACACCATATATTTT. Amino acids: CASRQGKTGNTIYF.

The rearrangement links TRBV19 to TRBJ1-1; possible D gene TRBD1, 6 bases. This CDR3 contains 13 residues. Germline-derived CDR1 and CDR2 are LNHDA and SQIVND (reference sequence). Trimming removed 4 bases at V and 2 bases at J, with 8 bases between. As DNA, the CDR3 is TGTGCCAGTAGTAAGGGGGGAAACACTGAAGCTTTCTTT. Protein: CASSKGGNTEAFF.

This clone was found a few times. This chain connects TRBV28 to TRBJ1-1; tentative D call: TRBD1 (6 bases). The CDR3 is 14 amino acids. V lost 7 bases, J lost 0 bases, and 12 bases lay in between. The germline V gene has CDR1 MDHEN and CDR2 SYDVKM. This CDR3 is CASISWGLNTEAFF. In nucleotides, the CDR3 is TGTGCCAGCATCTCCTGGGGGCTGAACACTGAAGCTTTCTTT.

This clone showed up just once. The chain combines TRBV28 with TRBJ1-2; 7 bases are a match to TRBD1. The CDR3 contains 14 residues. Germline V gene data show CDR1 as MDHEN and CDR2 as SYDVKM. V dropped 2 bases and J dropped 6; count of bases not matched to a gene: 6. The CDR3 here is CASSLRDRVHGYTF. CDR3 sequence (DNA): TGTGCCAGCAGTTTACGCGACAGGGTGCATGGCTACACCTTC.